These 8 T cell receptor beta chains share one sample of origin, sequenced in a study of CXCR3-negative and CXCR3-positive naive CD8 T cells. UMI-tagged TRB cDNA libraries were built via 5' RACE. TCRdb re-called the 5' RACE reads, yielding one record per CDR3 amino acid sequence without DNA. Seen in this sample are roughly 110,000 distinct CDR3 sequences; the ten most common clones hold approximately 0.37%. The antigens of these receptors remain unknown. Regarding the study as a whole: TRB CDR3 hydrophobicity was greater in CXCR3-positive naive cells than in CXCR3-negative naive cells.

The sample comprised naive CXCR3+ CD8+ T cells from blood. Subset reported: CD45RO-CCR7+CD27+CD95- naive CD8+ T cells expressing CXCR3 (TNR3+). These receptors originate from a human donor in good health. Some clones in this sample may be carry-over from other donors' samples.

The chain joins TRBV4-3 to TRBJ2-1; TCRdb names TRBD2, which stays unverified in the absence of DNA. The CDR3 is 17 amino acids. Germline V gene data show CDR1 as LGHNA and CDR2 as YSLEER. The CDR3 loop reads CASSQDIAGSSYNEQFF.

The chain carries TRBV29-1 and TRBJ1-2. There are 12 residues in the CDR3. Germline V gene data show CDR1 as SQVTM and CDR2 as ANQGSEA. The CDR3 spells CSVEQSGYGYTF.

This CDR3 reads CASSGGDWSSGNTIYF. The rearrangement joins TRBV2 to TRBJ1-3. The CDR3 has 16 amino acids. Germline V CDR1 and CDR2: SNHLY, FYNNEI.

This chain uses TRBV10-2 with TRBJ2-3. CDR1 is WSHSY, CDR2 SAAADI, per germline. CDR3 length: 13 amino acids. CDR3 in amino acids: CASREDSTDTQYF.

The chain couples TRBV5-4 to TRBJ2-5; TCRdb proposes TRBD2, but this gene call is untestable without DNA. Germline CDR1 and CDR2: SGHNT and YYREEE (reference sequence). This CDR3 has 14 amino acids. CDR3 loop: CASSSLLDWETQYF.

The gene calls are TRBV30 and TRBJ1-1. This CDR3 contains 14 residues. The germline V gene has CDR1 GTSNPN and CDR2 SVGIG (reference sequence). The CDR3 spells CAWSVDTPNTEAFF.

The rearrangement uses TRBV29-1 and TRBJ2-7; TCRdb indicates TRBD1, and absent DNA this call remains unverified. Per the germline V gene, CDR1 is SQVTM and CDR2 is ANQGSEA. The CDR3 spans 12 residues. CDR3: CSVEGPGGEQYF.

The CDR3 loop reads CASSERGTYNEQFF. The chain has TRBV27 and TRBJ2-1; the D call of TRBD1 rests on TCRdb alone, since no DNA is present to check it. The CDR3 sequence is 14 residues long. Germline V gene sequence: CDR1 MNHEY, CDR2 SMNVEV (reference sequence).